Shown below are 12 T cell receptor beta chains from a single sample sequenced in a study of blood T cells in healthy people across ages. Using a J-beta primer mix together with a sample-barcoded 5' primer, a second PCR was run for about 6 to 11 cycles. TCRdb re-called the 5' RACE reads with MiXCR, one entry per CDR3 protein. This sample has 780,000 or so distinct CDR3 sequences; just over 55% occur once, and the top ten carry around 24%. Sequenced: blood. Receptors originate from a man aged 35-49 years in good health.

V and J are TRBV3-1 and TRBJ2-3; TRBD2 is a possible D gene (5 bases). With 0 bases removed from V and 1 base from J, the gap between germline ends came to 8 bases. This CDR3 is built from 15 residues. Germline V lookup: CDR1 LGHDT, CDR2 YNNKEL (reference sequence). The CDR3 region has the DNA TGTGCCAGCAGCCAAGATAATAGCGGCACAGATACGCAGTATTTT. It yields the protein CASSQDNSGTDTQYF.

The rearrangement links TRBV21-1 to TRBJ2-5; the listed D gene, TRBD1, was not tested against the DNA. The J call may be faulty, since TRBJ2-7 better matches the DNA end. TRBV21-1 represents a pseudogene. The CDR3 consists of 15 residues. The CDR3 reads CASSYRQGLGDEQYF. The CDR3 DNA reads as TGTGCCAGCAGCTACCGACAGGGACTTGGGGACGAGCAGTACTTC.

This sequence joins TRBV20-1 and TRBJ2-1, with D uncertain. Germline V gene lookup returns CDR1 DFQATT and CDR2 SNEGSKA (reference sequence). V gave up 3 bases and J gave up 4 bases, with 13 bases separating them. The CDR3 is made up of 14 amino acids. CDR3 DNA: TGCAGTGCTAGGCCCGTTGGCTCGTACAATGAGCAGTTCTTC. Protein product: CSARPVGSYNEQFF.

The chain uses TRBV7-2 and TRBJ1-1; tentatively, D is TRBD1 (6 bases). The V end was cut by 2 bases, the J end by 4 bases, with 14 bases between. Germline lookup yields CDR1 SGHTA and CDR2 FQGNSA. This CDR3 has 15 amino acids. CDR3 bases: TGTGCCAGCAGCTTAACTAGCGGGGGCTCCACTGAAGCTTTCTTT. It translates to CASSLTSGGSTEAFF.

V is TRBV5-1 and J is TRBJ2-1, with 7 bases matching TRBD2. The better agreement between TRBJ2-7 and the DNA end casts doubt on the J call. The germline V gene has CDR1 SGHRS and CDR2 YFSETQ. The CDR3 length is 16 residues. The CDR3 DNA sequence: TGCGCCAGCAGCTTGGTTGGCGGGAGTATCAACAATGAGCAGTACTTC. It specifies CASSLVGGSINNEQYF.

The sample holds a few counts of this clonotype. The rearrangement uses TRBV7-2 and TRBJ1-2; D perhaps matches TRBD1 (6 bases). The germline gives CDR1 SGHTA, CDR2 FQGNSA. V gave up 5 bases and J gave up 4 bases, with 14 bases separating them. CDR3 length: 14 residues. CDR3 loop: CASSPGTNPYGYTF. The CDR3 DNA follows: TGTGCCAGCAGCCCCGGGACAAACCCCTATGGCTACACCTTC.

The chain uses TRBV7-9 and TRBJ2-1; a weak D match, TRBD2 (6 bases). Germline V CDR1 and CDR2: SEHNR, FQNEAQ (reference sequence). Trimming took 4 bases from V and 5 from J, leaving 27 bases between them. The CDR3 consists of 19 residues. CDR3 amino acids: CASSSDPKSGWHWDNEQFF. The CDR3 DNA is TGTGCCAGCAGCTCCGACCCTAAGAGCGGGTGGCATTGGGACAATGAGCAGTTCTTC.

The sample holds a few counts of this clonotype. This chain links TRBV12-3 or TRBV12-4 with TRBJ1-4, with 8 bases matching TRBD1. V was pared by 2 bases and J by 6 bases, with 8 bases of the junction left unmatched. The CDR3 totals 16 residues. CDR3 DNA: TGTGCCAGCAGTTTAAGTACAGGGGGGGAGGATGAAAAACTGTTTTTT. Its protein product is CASSLSTGGEDEKLFF.

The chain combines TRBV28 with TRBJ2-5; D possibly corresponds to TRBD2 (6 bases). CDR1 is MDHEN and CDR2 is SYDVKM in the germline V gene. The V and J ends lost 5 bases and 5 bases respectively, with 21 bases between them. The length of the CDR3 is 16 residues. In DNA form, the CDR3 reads TGTGCCAGCAGTACAATAAGGCAGGGAGGAGGGGAGACCCAGTACTTC. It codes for CASSTIRQGGGETQYF.

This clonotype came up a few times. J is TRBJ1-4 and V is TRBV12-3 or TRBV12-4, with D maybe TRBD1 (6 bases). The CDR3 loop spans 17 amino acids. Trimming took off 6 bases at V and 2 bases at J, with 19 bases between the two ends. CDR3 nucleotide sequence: TGTGCCAGCAGACCCAGGTCGGCAGGGGATACTAATGAAAAACTGTTTTTT. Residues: CASRPRSAGDTNEKLFF.

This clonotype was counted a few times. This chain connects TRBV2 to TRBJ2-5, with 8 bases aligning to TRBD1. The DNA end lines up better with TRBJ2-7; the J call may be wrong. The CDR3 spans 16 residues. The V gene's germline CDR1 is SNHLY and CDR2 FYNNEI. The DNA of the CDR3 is TGTGCCAGCAGTGAAGCGTTGACAGGGGACACCCACGAGCAGTACTTC. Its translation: CASSEALTGDTHEQYF.

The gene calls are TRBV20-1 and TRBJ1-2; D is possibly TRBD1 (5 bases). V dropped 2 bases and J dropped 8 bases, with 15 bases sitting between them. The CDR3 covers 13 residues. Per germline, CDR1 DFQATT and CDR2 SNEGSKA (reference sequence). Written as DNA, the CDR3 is TGCAGTGCTAGACAGGGCCAGCAGTGGGGCTACACCTTC. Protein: CSARQGQQWGYTF.